A selection of T cell receptor beta chains follows, all from one sample in a study of blood T cell repertoires in COVID-19. Profiled with immunoSEQ multiplex PCR; TCRdb holds only in-frame clones, not every one. The sample records 65,000 to 90,000 clones, roughly 88% being singletons. Material: peripheral blood. These receptors originate from an elderly woman with acute or convalescent COVID-19. CDR3s include the opening cysteine and the closing phenylalanine or tryptophan. Fields, in order: CDR3 protein, J gene, V gene.

CDR3: CASMRSGGGGEQFF
J: TRBJ2-1
V: TRBV2

CDR3: CASSSGQGEVQPQHF
J: TRBJ1-5
V: TRBV28

CDR3: CASSLRRGASTDTQYF
J: TRBJ2-3
V: TRBV5-8

CDR3: CASSPSGLAGEDSTDTQYF
J: TRBJ2-3
V: TRBV9

CDR3: CASSPRLAGGGNEQFF
J: TRBJ2-1
V: TRBV3-1/TRBV3-2

CDR3: CASSSQGGEDTQYF
J: TRBJ2-3
V: TRBV13

CDR3: CASKSGRGTGELFF
J: TRBJ2-2
V: TRBV3-1/TRBV3-2

CDR3: CASSLEAGNYEQYF
J: TRBJ2-7
V: TRBV7-6

CDR3: CASSYRTGENGYTF
J: TRBJ1-2
V: TRBV6-5

CDR3: CASTRGRGLYEQYF
J: TRBJ2-7
V: TRBV19

CDR3: CASSLAPGTTYEQYF
J: TRBJ2-7
V: TRBV7-2

CDR3: CASSRKAGGTEAFF
J: TRBJ1-1
V: TRBV6-2/TRBV6-3

CDR3: CASSITGAVEKLFF
J: TRBJ1-4
V: TRBV7-2

CDR3: CATSRGEGGTEAFF
J: TRBJ1-1
V: TRBV15

CDR3: CASRGEANEQFF
J: TRBJ2-1
V: TRBV6-5

CDR3: CASSYQGGYEQYF
J: TRBJ2-7
V: TRBV6-5

CDR3: CASRLAAETQYF
J: TRBJ2-5
V: TRBV2

CDR3: CASSDREGTDTQYF
J: TRBJ2-3
V: TRBV2

CDR3: CASSTGTSGGVGTQYF
J: TRBJ2-5
V: TRBV5-4

CDR3: CASSVGQSSNTEAFF
J: TRBJ1-1
V: TRBV9

CDR3: CASSRLPGANVLTF
J: TRBJ2-6
V: TRBV23-1

CDR3: CASKLDSYNEQFF
J: TRBJ2-1
V: TRBV12-3/TRBV12-4

CDR3: CASRQPTENNEKLFF
J: TRBJ1-4
V: TRBV19

CDR3: CASSLGAGQHF
J: TRBJ1-5
V: TRBV12-3/TRBV12-4

CDR3: CASSIVVSEPQHF
J: TRBJ1-5
V: TRBV19

CDR3: CASSRGADAWDTQYF
J: TRBJ2-3
V: TRBV11-2

CDR3: CASSYDSSYEQYF
J: TRBJ2-7
V: TRBV6-6

CDR3: CASSKENPDNGSPLHF
J: TRBJ1-6
V: TRBV5-1

CDR3: CASSERDRTTNYGYTF
J: TRBJ1-2
V: TRBV5-1

CDR3: CASSSGLAGEAQYF
J: TRBJ2-3
V: TRBV7-9

CDR3: CASSQRQGPGDYTF
J: TRBJ1-2
V: TRBV6-5

CDR3: CASSEFSDTLNYGYTF
J: TRBJ1-2
V: TRBV6-1

CDR3: CASSGHGYTF
J: TRBJ1-2
V: TRBV12-3/TRBV12-4

CDR3: CASSLSGSVWDANEKLFF
J: TRBJ1-4
V: TRBV5-1

CDR3: CASSEGDRRAGSGANVLTF
J: TRBJ2-6
V: TRBV2

CDR3: CASSLGLAGVDEQYF
J: TRBJ2-7
V: TRBV5-1

CDR3: CASSLRTGTNSPLHF
J: TRBJ1-6
V: TRBV5-8

CDR3: CASSPGRQRGNTIYF
J: TRBJ1-3
V: TRBV19

CDR3: CASDPDREVRCTGELFF
J: TRBJ2-2
V: TRBV19

CDR3: CASSGSSQKNIQYF
J: TRBJ2-4
V: TRBV5-1

CDR3: CATSKTEVYSNQPQHF
J: TRBJ1-5
V: TRBV15

CDR3: CASSLRGGDSNQPQHF
J: TRBJ1-5
V: TRBV27

CDR3: CASISRQMNTEAFF
J: TRBJ1-1
V: TRBV2

CDR3: CASSREFWNEQFF
J: TRBJ2-1
V: TRBV19

CDR3: CAWSGTGGQAASMNTEAFF
J: TRBJ1-1
V: TRBV30

CDR3: CASSLEPSSYNEQFF
J: TRBJ2-1
V: TRBV5-1

CDR3: CASSIERGFYGYTF
J: TRBJ1-2
V: TRBV19

CDR3: CASSLIASGGLNTGELFF
J: TRBJ2-2
V: TRBV7-6

CDR3: CASSRGGDYFYEQYF
J: TRBJ2-7
V: TRBV14

CDR3: CASSPGTGWETQYF
J: TRBJ2-5
V: TRBV7-2

CDR3: CATRTGANTEAFF
J: TRBJ1-1
V: TRBV6-5

CDR3: CACGGNSDTEAFF
J: TRBJ1-1
V: TRBV30

CDR3: CASSIDRNYGYTF
J: TRBJ1-2
V: TRBV19